This T cell receptor (beta chain) appears in the sequencing data of a study of identical twins (dated by TCRdb to 2016 to 2018). Background on the whole study: To test whether fetal clonotypes persist, this study deep-sequenced TCR alpha and beta repertoires from monozygotic twins, from unrelated adults of various ages, and from cord blood. To rule out contamination, replicate twin experiments were performed at different times with different library preparation protocols.

Every donor was a healthy Caucasian. Miltenyi CD45RO+ enrichment and human naive T-cell isolation kits were used to isolate memory (CD45RO+) and naive T cells from PBMC. The V end gives up 5 bases and the J end 2 bases, leaving 6 bases in the junction not matched to a gene. For CDR1 and CDR2, the germline V gene lists SGHAT and FQNNGV. The CDR3 numbers 15 residues from cysteine through phenylalanine. Only CDR3 DNA is held: 45 bases, read in frame from base 1. This clonotype was seen many times. No antigen is known for it. No base quality values were provided; no much bigger clone lies one nucleotide off. Libraries were prepared through 5' RACE. These reads were obtained on an Illumina HiSeq 2000. A universal primer binding site was introduced by template switching, and a unique molecular identifier was present in the final cDNA, enabling accurate counting of TCR cDNA molecules. First-strand cDNA for TCR alpha and beta chains was synthesized from specific primers in the conserved constant-segment region. To control for contamination, each cDNA library was double barcoded with a SMART-Mk sample barcode plus Illumina barcodes. TruSeq adapter sequences, together with Illumina sample barcodes, were added in two successive PCR steps. TCR alpha and beta cDNA libraries were sequenced on the Illumina HiSeq platform with custom primers. The paper's data handling went like this. Unique molecular identifiers were extracted from raw reads with MiGEC, and CDR3 positions were determined with MiXCR. Recombination models were inferred per individual with the repgenHMM and IGoR tools using an EM algorithm. The tcR package in R was used for shared clonotype analysis, with sharing normalized by the product of cloneset sizes. To study raw recombination free of thymic and clonal selection effects, out-of-frame nonproductive sequences were analyzed. The raw public reads went through TCRdb reprocessing: fastp at Q25, MiXCR clone calling, in-frame beta chains kept. Every CDR3 protein is listed once, alongside the most common genes and DNA of its rows. What appears here as the V and J calls and clone size reflects TCRdb's work, not the paper's. Within this sample are 200,000 to 250,000 distinct CDR3 sequences, with about 10% of them counted one time only. The ten largest clones take up 8% to 10% of the sample.

On the study overall, not on this receptor specifically: Invariant T cells such as MAIT and iNKT could partly confound zero-insertion analyses, though diverse VJ usage argued against this for most clonotypes. Compared with coincidental sharing between unrelated individuals, an excess of low generation-probability sequences was observed among out-of-frame TCR alpha sequences shared between twins. A weaker excess of twin sharing was found in beta out-of-frame sequences because the signal-to-noise ratio was lowered by fewer shared sequences. Recombination models systematically underestimated out-of-frame TCR alpha sharing in monozygotic twins but agreed with sharing between unrelated individuals. Because the same donors could not be followed over many years, conclusions were based on cross-sectional statistical analysis. Fewer insertions were carried by abundant cord blood beta clonotypes; a weaker similar trend was observed in young adult naive repertoires, while no such trend was observed in memory repertoires.

This TCR was recovered from a middle-aged man in good health. The sequence is built from TRBV11-2 and TRBJ2-3; 8 central bases correspond to TRBD2. The source material was memory T cells sorted from blood. The cell subset or site tag for this specimen amounts to: CD45RO+ enriched T cells. The nucleotide sequence reads as follows: TGTGCCAGCAGCCCGTTAGCGGGGACCACAGATACGCAGTATTTT. Its amino acids are CASSPLAGTTDTQYF.